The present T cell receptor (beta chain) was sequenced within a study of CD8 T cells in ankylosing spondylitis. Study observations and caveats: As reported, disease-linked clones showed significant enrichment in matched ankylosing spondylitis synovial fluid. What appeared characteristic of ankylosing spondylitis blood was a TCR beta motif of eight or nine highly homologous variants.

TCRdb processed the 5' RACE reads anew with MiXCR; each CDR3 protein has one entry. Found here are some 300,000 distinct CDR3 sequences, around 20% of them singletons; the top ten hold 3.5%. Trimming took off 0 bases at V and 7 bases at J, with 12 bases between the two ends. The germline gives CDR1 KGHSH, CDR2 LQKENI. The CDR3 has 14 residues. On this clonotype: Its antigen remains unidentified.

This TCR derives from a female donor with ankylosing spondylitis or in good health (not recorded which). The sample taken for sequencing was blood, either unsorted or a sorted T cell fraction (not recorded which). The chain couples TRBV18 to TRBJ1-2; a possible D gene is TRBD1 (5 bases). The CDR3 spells CASSPPGGRGGYTF. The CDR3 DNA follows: TGTGCCAGCTCACCACCAGGAGGGAGGGGTGGCTACACCTTC. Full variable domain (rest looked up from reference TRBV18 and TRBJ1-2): NAGVMQNPRHLVRRRGQEARLRCSPMKGHSHVYWYRQLPEEGLKFMVYLQKENIIDESGMPKERFSAEFPKEGPSILRIQQVVRGDSAAYFCASSPPGGRGGYTFGSGTRLTVV.